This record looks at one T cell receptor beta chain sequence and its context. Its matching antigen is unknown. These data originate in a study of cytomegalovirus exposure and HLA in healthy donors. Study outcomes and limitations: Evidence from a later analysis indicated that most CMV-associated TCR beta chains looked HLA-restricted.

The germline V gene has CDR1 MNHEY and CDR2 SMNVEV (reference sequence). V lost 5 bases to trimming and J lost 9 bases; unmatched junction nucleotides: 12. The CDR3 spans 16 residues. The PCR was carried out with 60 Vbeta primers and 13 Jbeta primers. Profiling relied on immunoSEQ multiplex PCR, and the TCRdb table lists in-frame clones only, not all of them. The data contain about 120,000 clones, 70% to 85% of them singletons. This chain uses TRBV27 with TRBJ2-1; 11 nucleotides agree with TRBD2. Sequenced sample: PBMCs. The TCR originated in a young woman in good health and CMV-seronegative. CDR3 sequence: CASSATLSGGASEQFF. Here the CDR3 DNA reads TGTGCCAGCAGTGCTACTCTTAGCGGGGGGGCCAGTGAGCAGTTCTTC.